Sequencing of this T cell receptor (beta chain) was carried out in a study of Graves' ophthalmopathy and Graves' hyperthyroidism. The overall study: Ahead of any treatment, peripheral blood was obtained at the initial diagnosis. Study-level findings and limits: Both a roughly 65% sensitivity and an approximately 72% specificity characterized the model's predictions of ophthalmopathy progression.

A word on this clonotype: As yet, its antigen is unknown.

V shed 3 bases, J shed 6 bases, and the junction held 5 bases outside the gene matches. The germline gives CDR1 SQVTM, CDR2 ANQGSEA. The CDR3 consists of 14 residues. The authors amplified TCR beta CDR3 regions, and they did so from RNA transcripts for repertoire sequencing. First-round RT-PCR with HTBI primers preceded a second-round multiplex PCR. TCRdb reprocessed the multiplex PCR reads with MiXCR, giving one entry per CDR3 protein. This table holds hundreds of thousands of distinct CDR3 sequences, approximately 39% found once. Ophthalmopathic donors had moderate-to-severe activity, CAS ≥3 and NOSPECS ≥4, with disease that had lasted under 3 months. The authors isolated PBMCs from 8 to 10 ml of fresh peripheral blood.

The source of this sequence is an adult man with Graves' ophthalmopathy. The V and J genes are TRBV29-1 and TRBJ2-2, with 9 positions matching TRBD2. The sample comprised peripheral blood. The CDR3 region is CSVERGGRSGELFF. CDR3 DNA sequence: TGCAGCGTTGAGCGGGGGGGGCGGTCCGGGGAGCTGTTTTTT.